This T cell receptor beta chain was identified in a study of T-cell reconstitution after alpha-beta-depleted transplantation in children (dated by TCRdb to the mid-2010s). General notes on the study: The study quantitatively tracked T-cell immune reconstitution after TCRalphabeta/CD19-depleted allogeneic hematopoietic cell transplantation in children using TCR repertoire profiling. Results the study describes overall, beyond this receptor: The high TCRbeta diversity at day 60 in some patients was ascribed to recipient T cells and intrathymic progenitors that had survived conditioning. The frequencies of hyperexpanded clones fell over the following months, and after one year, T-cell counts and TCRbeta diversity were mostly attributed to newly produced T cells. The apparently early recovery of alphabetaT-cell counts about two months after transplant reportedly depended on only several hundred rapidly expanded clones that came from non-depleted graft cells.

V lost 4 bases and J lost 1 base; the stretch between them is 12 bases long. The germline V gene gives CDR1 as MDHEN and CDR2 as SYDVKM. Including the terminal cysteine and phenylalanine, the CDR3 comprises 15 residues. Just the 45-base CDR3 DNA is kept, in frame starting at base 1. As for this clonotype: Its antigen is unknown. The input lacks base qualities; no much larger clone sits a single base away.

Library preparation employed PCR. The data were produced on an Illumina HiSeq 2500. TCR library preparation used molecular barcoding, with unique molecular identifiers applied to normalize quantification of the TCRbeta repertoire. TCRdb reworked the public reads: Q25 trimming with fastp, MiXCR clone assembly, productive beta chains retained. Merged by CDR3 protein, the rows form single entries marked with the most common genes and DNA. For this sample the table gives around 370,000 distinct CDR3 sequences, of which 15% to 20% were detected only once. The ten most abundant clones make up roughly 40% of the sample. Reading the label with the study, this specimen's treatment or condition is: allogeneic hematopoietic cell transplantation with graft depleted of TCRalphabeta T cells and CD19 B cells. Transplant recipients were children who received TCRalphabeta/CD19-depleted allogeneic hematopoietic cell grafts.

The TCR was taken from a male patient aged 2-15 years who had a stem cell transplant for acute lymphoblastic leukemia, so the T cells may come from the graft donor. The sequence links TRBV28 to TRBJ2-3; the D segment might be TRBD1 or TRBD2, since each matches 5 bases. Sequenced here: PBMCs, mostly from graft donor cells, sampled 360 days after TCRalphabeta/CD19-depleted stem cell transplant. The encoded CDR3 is CASSYPRDRTDTQYF. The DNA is TGTGCCAGCAGTTACCCACGGGACCGCACAGATACGCAGTATTTT.